These 23 T cell receptor beta chains came from one sample sequenced in a study of T cells expressing NK-cell markers. TCRdb re-called the 5' RACE reads, yielding one record per CDR3 amino acid sequence without DNA. The sample totals about 540,000 distinct CDR3 sequences. The sample taken for sequencing was blood T cells: a sorted CD56 or NKG2C T cell subset, CD4+ or CD8+ T cells, or bulk PBMC T cells (not recorded which). The receptors were sampled from a man aged 18 to 30 in good health.

The chain is built from TRBV3-1 and TRBJ1-3. The CDR3 loop spans 16 amino acids. Germline CDR1 reads LGHDT; CDR2 reads YNNKEL (reference sequence). The CDR3 loop reads CASSQGPPFSGNTIYF.

The rearrangement joins TRBV15 to TRBJ2-1. Germline V gene sequence: CDR1 LNHNV, CDR2 YYDKDF (reference sequence). The CDR3 is 16 residues long. This chain's CDR3 is CATSRGLESSYNEQFF.

The rearrangement links TRBV11-2 to TRBJ2-2; the TCRdb call, TRBD2, lacks DNA for checking. This CDR3 comprises 13 residues. Germline lookup yields CDR1 SGHAT and CDR2 FQNNGV. CDR3 protein: CASSARRTGELFF. The full variable domain, rest sourced from reference TRBV11-2 and TRBJ2-2, is EAGVAQSPRYKIIEKRQSVAFWCNPISGHATLYWYQQILGQGPKLLIQFQNNGVVDDSQLPKDRFSAERLKGVDSTLKIQPAKLEDSAVYLCASSARRTGELFFGEGSRLTVL.

This rearrangement joins TRBV11-2 to TRBJ2-1; the D gene TCRdb calls, TRBD2, cannot be checked with no DNA. This CDR3 is 18 amino acids long. Germline CDR1 reads SGHAT; CDR2 reads FQNNGV. The CDR3 reads CASSLVKGTSGRVNEQFF.

This rearrangement joins TRBV6-6 to TRBJ1-1. There are 13 residues in the CDR3. Per germline, CDR1 MNHNY and CDR2 SVGAGI (reference sequence). The CDR3 sequence: CASYTAENTEAFF.

The chain combines TRBV12-3 or TRBV12-4 with TRBJ1-6; without DNA, the TCRdb call of TRBD1 cannot be checked. This CDR3 comprises 13 residues. The CDR3 loop is CASSFGTDSPLHF.

The chain combines TRBV4-2 with TRBJ2-1; TCRdb gives TRBD2 as the D gene, but with no DNA this cannot be confirmed. The germline V gene has CDR1 LGHNA and CDR2 YNFKEQ. The CDR3 totals 16 residues. CDR3 sequence reads: CASSHPSGSSHNEQFF.

The rearrangement uses TRBV4-1 and TRBJ2-1; TCRdb returns TRBD1, unconfirmable since there is no DNA. The V gene's germline CDR1 is MGHRA and CDR2 YSYEKL. This CDR3 is built from 18 residues. The CDR3 reads CASSQDSGTGTAYNEQFF.

Here the CDR3 reads CASSPGKGLGAEGETQYF. The chain combines TRBV4-2 with TRBJ2-5; without DNA, the TCRdb call of TRBD1 cannot be checked. The CDR3 consists of 18 residues. Germline lookup yields CDR1 LGHNA and CDR2 YNFKEQ.

The chain has TRBV7-2 and TRBJ2-1; the TCRdb call, TRBD2, lacks DNA for checking. This CDR3 has 16 residues. CDR1 and CDR2 (germline): SGHTA, FQGNSA. The CDR3 loop reads CASSLLAGRIYNEQFF.

The V gene is TRBV11-2, the J gene TRBJ2-3; with no DNA, the TCRdb D assignment of TRBD1 cannot be verified. The CDR3 contains 13 residues. Germline CDR1 and CDR2: SGHAT and FQNNGV. The CDR3 spells CASSKRGQDTQYF.

The chain couples TRBV7-9 to TRBJ1-2. CDR3 length equals 14 residues. Germline values: CDR1 SEHNR, CDR2 FQNEAQ (reference sequence). CDR3 amino acids: CASSLDGGVVGYTF.

The rearrangement uses TRBV4-1 and TRBJ2-3; the TRBD2 assignment by TCRdb is unverifiable without DNA. Per the germline V gene, CDR1 is MGHRA and CDR2 is YSYEKL. The CDR3 is made up of 16 amino acids. The CDR3 spells CASSQEAGGYTDTQYF.

The chain uses TRBV6-2 or TRBV6-3 and TRBJ2-1; lacking DNA, the TRBD2 call made by TCRdb goes unchecked. Germline V gene sequence: CDR1 MNHEY, CDR2 SVGEGT. CDR3 length equals 16 residues. The CDR3 sequence: CASSYGAGGFYNEQFF.

The chain is built from TRBV6-2 or TRBV6-3 and TRBJ2-7; TCRdb reports TRBD1, a call that lacks DNA to check it against. Germline V CDR1 and CDR2: MNHEY, SVGEGT. The CDR3 runs 17 residues. The CDR3 loop reads CASSRGQGNPLLEEQYF.

The genes are TRBV7-6 and TRBJ2-5; lacking DNA, the TRBD1 call made by TCRdb goes unchecked. The V gene's germline CDR1 is SGHVS and CDR2 FNYEAQ. CDR3 size: 17 residues. CDR3 amino acids: CASSSRQGGWFGETQYF.

CDR3 protein: CASKGGSHNEKLFF. This sequence joins TRBV12-3 or TRBV12-4 and TRBJ1-4; TCRdb picks TRBD1, but there is no DNA to check that call. The CDR3 is 14 residues long.

The chain links TRBV20-1 to TRBJ2-1; TCRdb outputs TRBD1, but without DNA this stays unchecked. The CDR3 has 11 residues. Germline V gene lookup returns CDR1 DFQATT and CDR2 SNEGSKA (reference sequence). CDR3 sequence: CSARADRGEFF.

The chain is built from TRBV6-1 and TRBJ2-1; no DNA is available, so the TRBD2 call from TCRdb remains unchecked. The CDR3 has 14 residues. From germline, CDR1 is MNHNS and CDR2 SASEGT. The chain's CDR3 is CATCALAGHNEQFF.

The V and J genes are TRBV30 and TRBJ2-7; there is no DNA to check the TCRdb D call of TRBD1. There are 12 residues in the CDR3. Germline loops: CDR1 GTSNPN, CDR2 SVGIG (reference sequence). The CDR3: CAWSETGWEQYF. The full variable domain, rest sourced from reference TRBV30 and TRBJ2-7, is SQTIHQWPATLVQPVGSPLSLECTVEGTSNPNLYWYRQAAGRGLQLLFYSVGIGQISSEVPQNLSASRPQDRQFILSSKKLLLSDSGFYLCAWSETGWEQYFGPGTRLTVT.

This chain uses TRBV5-8 with TRBJ2-5; the TCRdb call, TRBD1, lacks DNA for checking. The CDR3 is 14 amino acids. The germline V gene encodes CDR1 SGHTS and CDR2 YDEGEE. The CDR3 sequence: CASSSGTTQETQYF.

CDR3 protein: CASSSRTGTNIQYF. The J gene is TRBJ2-4, the V gene TRBV5-1; TCRdb's D call of TRBD1 is untestable without DNA. From germline, CDR1 is SGHRS and CDR2 YFSETQ. This CDR3 is built from 14 residues.

The rearrangement links TRBV7-2 to TRBJ2-1; TCRdb's assignment of TRBD2 cannot be checked, as there is no DNA. This CDR3 is 17 amino acids long. Germline CDR1 SGHTA, CDR2 FQGNSA. This CDR3 is CASSSLVWTGADNEQFF.